This T cell receptor beta chain came from a study of blood T cell repertoires in COVID-19. The sample holds one count of this clone. Germline V lookup: CDR1 MNHNS, CDR2 SASEGT. This CDR3 is 14 amino acids long. Trimming stripped 3 bases from V and 2 bases from J, with 10 bases between. Repertoires were generated with immunoSEQ multiplex PCR, while TCRdb's copy carries only in-frame clones and drops some. This sample has around 100,000 clones, with around 90% found just once. The material sequenced was peripheral blood. This rearrangement joins TRBV6-1 to TRBJ1-2, with D uncertain. The clonotype comes from a man aged 50-59 years with active or convalescent COVID-19. DNA of the CDR3: TGTGCCAGCAGTGATGTCGCGGTCAACTATGGCTACACCTTC. Translating gives CASSDVAVNYGYTF.